The 22 T cell receptor beta chains listed next were all sequenced from one sample in a study of shared clonotypes between healthy human individuals. Using immunoSEQ multiplex PCR, the repertoire was profiled, and TCRdb retains in-frame clones only, with some absent. The table includes some 2.1 million clones, approximately 94% detected once. The naive CD8 fraction comprised CD45RO-negative cells positively selected for CCR7 and excluded terminally differentiated effector memory CD45RA+ cells. The specimen was naive CD8+ T cells sorted from blood. The receptors come from a man between 18 and 35 years old in good health.

The V and J genes are TRBV11-2 and TRBJ2-5, with D perhaps TRBD2 (6 bases). From germline, CDR1 is SGHAT and CDR2 FQNNGV. This CDR3 has 15 amino acids. V lost 1 base to trimming and J lost 4 bases, with 13 bases between them. This CDR3 is CASSLVQGTGETQYF. Here the CDR3 DNA reads TGTGCCAGCAGCTTAGTACAAGGGACTGGAGAGACCCAGTACTTC.

This sequence joins TRBV29-1 and TRBJ2-7; D gene unclear. The ends were cut back, 7 bases at V and 4 bases at J, with 17 bases in the middle. The length of the CDR3 is 13 residues. Germline V gene data show CDR1 as SQVTM and CDR2 as ANQGSEA. The CDR3 DNA sequence: TGCAGCGGCTCTGGTCCGGTCGGATACGAGCAGTACTTC. It yields the protein CSGSGPVGYEQYF.

This clone was observed once. The chain links TRBV7-9 to TRBJ2-7, with 9 nucleotides matching TRBD1. CDR1 SEHNR and CDR2 FQNEAQ come from the germline V gene (reference sequence). The trim removed 5 bases at V and 5 bases at J, leaving 7 bases unmatched. The CDR3 contains 14 residues. CDR3 region: CASSKSDRGDEQYF. Here the CDR3 DNA reads TGTGCCAGCAGCAAATCGGACAGGGGAGACGAGCAGTACTTC.

This sequence joins TRBV2 and TRBJ1-2, with D perhaps TRBD1 (5 bases). Trimming pared 8 bases from V and 6 bases from J, leaving 19 bases between. The germline V gene encodes CDR1 SNHLY and CDR2 FYNNEI. This CDR3 has 14 residues. The CDR3 DNA reads TGTGCCAGCGGGGGGAACAGAGGCTCGGATGGCTACACCTTC. Residues: CASGGNRGSDGYTF.

This chain links TRBV9 with TRBJ2-1; TRBD2 matches 10 bases. Germline-derived CDR1 and CDR2 are SGDLS and YYNGEE. The CDR3 loop spans 17 amino acids. V was clipped by 3 bases and J by 8 bases; unmatched bases: 14. The CDR3 nucleotides are TGTGCCAGCAGCGGGCCCCAGAGCGGGGGGGATTTGGATGAGCAGTTCTTC. Its protein product is CASSGPQSGGDLDEQFF. The variable domain in full, with the rest retrieved from reference TRBV9 and TRBJ2-1, is DSGVTQTPKHLITATGQRVTLRCSPRSGDLSVYWYQQSLDQGLQFLIQYYNGEERAKGNILERFSAQQFPDLHSELNLSSLELGDSALYFCASSGPQSGGDLDEQFFGPGTRLTVL.

The CDR3 region is CASSRVPSTDTQYF. The DNA of the CDR3 is TGTGCCAGCAGCCGAGTTCCTAGCACAGATACGCAGTATTTT. The J gene is TRBJ2-3, the V gene TRBV28; D gene unclear. There are 14 residues in the CDR3. CDR1 is MDHEN, CDR2 SYDVKM, per germline. V lost 6 bases, J lost 0 bases, and 10 bases lay in between.

The V gene is TRBV6-5, the J gene TRBJ2-3, with 10 bases aligning to TRBD2. The CDR3 has 16 amino acids. Germline CDR1 is MNHEY and CDR2 is SVGAGI. The V gene end was trimmed by 0 bases and the J gene end by 6 bases; junction bases not matched to a gene: 6. The CDR3: CASSYSSSGSWDTQYF. CDR3 coding DNA: TGTGCCAGCAGTTACTCGTCTAGCGGGAGTTGGGATACGCAGTATTTT.

The chain carries TRBV9 and TRBJ1-1; 7 bases fit TRBD1. Germline CDR1 and CDR2: SGDLS and YYNGEE. This CDR3 comprises 14 residues. Trimming cost V 3 bases and J 1 base; bases outside gene matches: 3. The CDR3 region is CASSDGDRNTEAFF. The CDR3 DNA sequence: TGTGCCAGCAGCGATGGGGACAGGAACACTGAAGCTTTCTTT.

The CDR3 nucleotides read TGTGCCAGCAGTGTCGTGGACCGGGACAGGGGTCCCTCAACTAATGAAAAACTGTTTTTT. Amino acid sequence: CASSVVDRDRGPSTNEKLFF. This chain links TRBV6-1 with TRBJ1-4, with 10 bases aligning to TRBD1. V lost 4 bases, J lost 0 bases, and 14 bases stayed unmatched. In germline, CDR1 is MNHNS, CDR2 SASEGT. This CDR3 has 20 amino acids.

The chain is built from TRBV7-8 and TRBJ1-2; the D is unclear. Trimming removed 5 bases from V and 0 bases from J, with 16 bases in between. CDR1 and CDR2 from the germline V gene are SGHVS and FQNEAQ. The CDR3 sequence is 16 residues long. This chain's CDR3 is CASSLWEGPTNYGYTF. CDR3 sequence (DNA): TGTGCCAGCAGCCTATGGGAGGGTCCGACTAACTATGGCTACACCTTC.

V gene TRBV28 combines with J gene TRBJ1-2; maybe TRBD1 (6 bases). There are 16 residues in the CDR3. CDR1 and CDR2 from the germline V gene are MDHEN and SYDVKM. V was cut by 5 bases and J by 4 bases, with 20 bases left in between. Here the CDR3 reads CASSPPGSGASYGYTF. CDR3 in DNA: TGTGCCAGCAGTCCCCCGGGTTCGGGGGCGAGCTATGGCTACACCTTC.

This chain uses TRBV5-1 with TRBJ2-1; 9 nucleotides match TRBD1. Looked up from germline, CDR1 is SGHRS and CDR2 is YFSETQ. The junction had 8 bases not matched to a gene; V was cut back by 2 bases and J by 5 bases. The CDR3 consists of 16 residues. The DNA of the CDR3 is TGCGCCAGCAGCTTAGCTGGGACAGGGTACGACAATGAGCAGTTCTTC. Its translation: CASSLAGTGYDNEQFF.

V gene TRBV28 combines with J gene TRBJ2-2, with 10 positions matching TRBD1. This CDR3 is 15 amino acids long. With V trimmed by 7 bases and J by 5 bases, 7 bases remained unmatched. From germline, CDR1 is MDHEN and CDR2 SYDVKM. CDR3 in amino acids: CASTRQGALTGELFF. CDR3 sequence (DNA): TGTGCCAGCACCCGACAGGGGGCTTTGACCGGGGAGCTGTTTTTT.

Concerning this clone itself: Other DNA variants within this sample encode the same CDR3. The chain joins TRBV11-2 to TRBJ2-7; possibly TRBD1 or TRBD2 for D (5 bases each). CDR3 length equals 14 residues. Germline V CDR1 and CDR2: SGHAT, FQNNGV. With 3 bases removed from V and 2 bases from J, the gap between germline ends came to 11 bases. As DNA, the CDR3 is TGTGCCAGCAGCTTTGGGACGGCGACCTACGAGCAGTACTTC. Translating gives CASSFGTATYEQYF.

This rearrangement joins TRBV12-2 to TRBJ2-3; the D call of TRBD2 is as the table states it, not checked on the DNA. TRBV12-2 is a pseudogene locus. The CDR3 loop spans 16 amino acids. The CDR3 sequence is CASRFYRGSGTDTQYF. The CDR3 DNA reads TGTGCAAGTCGCTTTTATCGCGGGAGTGGCACAGATACGCAGTATTTT.

V is TRBV4-1 and J is TRBJ1-2; D not certain. The CDR3 contains 16 residues. Trimming removed 0 bases at V and 6 bases at J, with 17 bases between. Germline CDR1 is MGHRA and CDR2 is YSYEKL. CDR3 region: CASSQDSVQSWDGYTF. The CDR3, as DNA: TGCGCCAGCAGCCAAGATTCGGTACAGTCGTGGGATGGCTACACCTTC.

This chain uses TRBV10-1 with TRBJ2-7; 7 nucleotides agree with TRBD2. Germline V gives CDR1 WNHNN, CDR2 SYGVQD (reference sequence). The CDR3 is 15 residues long. J was trimmed by 0 bases and V by 5 bases; bases with no gene match: 7. CDR3 sequence reads: CASSKAGADSYEQYF. DNA for the CDR3: TGCGCCAGCAGTAAGGCGGGAGCGGACTCCTACGAGCAGTACTTC.

V is TRBV28 and J is TRBJ1-2; 10 bases line up with TRBD1. The CDR3 totals 15 residues. V was pared by 6 bases and J by 8 bases, with 12 bases of the junction left unmatched. Germline values: CDR1 MDHEN, CDR2 SYDVKM. The CDR3 reads CASRVDRGRVWGYTF. The CDR3 region has the DNA TGTGCCAGCAGAGTCGACAGGGGGCGGGTTTGGGGCTACACCTTC.

The rearrangement uses TRBV28 and TRBJ2-5, with 10 nucleotides matching TRBD2. The CDR3 loop spans 17 amino acids. CDR1 is MDHEN and CDR2 is SYDVKM in the germline V gene. Unmatched junction bases numbered 14, after V lost 5 bases and J lost 5 bases. CDR3 coding DNA: TGTGCCAGCAGTCTCTCCTCAGCGGGGGGGCCAAGTGAGACCCAGTACTTC. The encoded protein is CASSLSSAGGPSETQYF.

This clone was detected once. This chain uses TRBV7-3 with TRBJ2-2; TRBD1 agrees at 7 bases. This CDR3 spans 14 amino acids. V lost 4 bases to trimming and J lost 5 bases; unmatched junction nucleotides: 4. CDR1 is SGHTA, CDR2 FQGTGA, per germline. CDR3 bases: TGTGCCAGCAGCTCAGGGGGATATACCGGGGAGCTGTTTTTT. It translates to CASSSGGYTGELFF.

The chain combines TRBV11-3 with TRBJ1-1; no definite D call. In germline, CDR1 is SGHNT, CDR2 YENEEA. The V end was cut by 1 base, the J end by 3 bases, with 6 bases between. The CDR3 extends over 13 amino acids. CDR3: CASSLGADTEAFF. As DNA, the CDR3 is TGTGCCAGCAGCTTAGGGGCGGACACTGAAGCTTTCTTT.

The chain carries TRBV27 and TRBJ1-1; unclear D gene. This CDR3 has 13 amino acids. V lost 2 bases to trimming and J lost 0 bases, with 4 bases between them. From germline, CDR1 is MNHEY and CDR2 SMNVEV (reference sequence). CDR3 loop: CASSLHMNTEAFF. In nucleotides, the CDR3 is TGTGCCAGCAGTTTACACATGAACACTGAAGCTTTCTTT.